A single sample gave rise to the 31 T cell receptor beta chains below, sequenced in a study of blood T cell repertoires in COVID-19. Repertoires were generated with immunoSEQ multiplex PCR, while TCRdb's copy carries only in-frame clones and drops some. Of around 260,000 clones in the sample, around 87% were seen once. What was sequenced was peripheral blood. These receptors came from a woman aged 60-75 years with COVID-19, enrolled during active disease.

V and J are TRBV4-2 and TRBJ2-5; 9 nucleotides agree with TRBD2. Germline V CDR1 and CDR2: LGHNA, YNFKEQ. After removal of 0 bases from V and 6 bases from J, the junction contained 2 bases not matched to a gene. The CDR3 runs to 14 residues. The CDR3 is CASSQDLAGQTQYF. The CDR3 coding sequence is TGTGCCAGCAGCCAAGACCTAGCGGGGCAGACCCAGTACTTC.

This clone was observed once. V usage is TRBV5-1 and J usage is TRBJ2-3; 11 bases map to TRBD2. Germline lookup yields CDR1 SGHRS and CDR2 YFSETQ. After removal of 5 bases from V and 2 bases from J, the junction contained 7 bases not matched to a gene. This CDR3 region has 16 residues. The CDR3 region is CASRDPGLAATDTQYF. DNA of the CDR3: TGCGCCAGCAGGGATCCGGGACTAGCGGCCACAGATACGCAGTATTTT.

V is TRBV6-2 or TRBV6-3 and J is TRBJ2-7; D remains ambiguous. The V end was cut by 3 bases, the J end by 0 bases, with 12 bases between. Germline-derived CDR1 and CDR2 are MNHEY and SVGEGT. The CDR3 has 15 residues. CDR3 protein: CASSYLAPSSYEQYF. DNA for the CDR3: TGTGCCAGCAGTTATTTGGCTCCCAGCTCCTACGAGCAGTACTTC.

This clone was counted between two and nine times. The V and J genes are TRBV27 and TRBJ2-7; a weak D match, TRBD2 (6 bases). The CDR3 is 12 amino acids. The V gene lost 9 bases and the J gene lost 5 bases, with 14 bases spanning the gap. Germline V gives CDR1 MNHEY, CDR2 SMNVEV (reference sequence). Here the CDR3 reads CARPWERDEQYF. The CDR3 DNA reads as TGTGCCAGACCATGGGAGCGGGACGAGCAGTACTTC.

V usage is TRBV19 and J usage is TRBJ2-3; 7 bases are a match to TRBD2. This CDR3 spans 15 amino acids. V lost 4 bases, J lost 4 bases, and 8 bases stayed unmatched. Germline values: CDR1 LNHDA, CDR2 SQIVND (reference sequence). CDR3 in DNA: TGTGCCAGTAGTACGGAGCGGGAAGGCGCAGATACGCAGTATTTT. This codes for CASSTEREGADTQYF. The full variable domain, rest sourced from reference TRBV19 and TRBJ2-3, is DGGITQSPKYLFRKEGQNVTLSCEQNLNHDAMYWYRQDPGQGLRLIYYSQIVNDFQKGDIAEGYSVSREKKESFPLTVTSAQKNPTAFYLCASSTEREGADTQYFGPGTRLTVL.

This clone occurred once. The chain is built from TRBV10-3 and TRBJ2-7; 8 nucleotides match TRBD1. The V segment lost 5 bases and the J segment 2 bases; nucleotides outside the gene matches: 5. The CDR3 covers 14 residues. Germline V gene data show CDR1 as ENHRY and CDR2 as SYGVKD. CDR3 residues: CAISPGQETYEQYF. CDR3 DNA: TGTGCCATCAGTCCGGGACAGGAGACCTACGAGCAGTACTTC.

The chain has TRBV5-6 and TRBJ1-1; tentatively, D is TRBD1 (5 bases). CDR1 is SGHDT, CDR2 YYEEEE, per germline. The V end was cut by 2 bases, the J end by 1 base, with 12 bases between. The CDR3 loop spans 15 amino acids. The CDR3 loop reads CASSFTGSRNTEAFF. The CDR3 DNA reads as TGTGCCAGCAGCTTTACAGGATCGAGGAACACTGAAGCTTTCTTT.

The rearrangement links TRBV5-4 to TRBJ1-3; a possible D gene is TRBD1 (6 bases). The CDR3 has 18 residues. The germline gives CDR1 SGHNT, CDR2 YYREEE (reference sequence). V gave up 0 bases and J gave up 4 bases, with 20 bases separating them. CDR3 in amino acids: CASSLGPFRGSAGNTIYF. The CDR3 bases are TGTGCCAGCAGCTTGGGTCCGTTTAGGGGGTCAGCAGGAAACACCATATATTTT.

This chain uses TRBV30 with TRBJ1-6, with D perhaps matching TRBD1 (6 bases). This CDR3 is 16 amino acids long. Trimming removed 3 bases at V and 6 bases at J, with 18 bases between. Germline V gives CDR1 GTSNPN, CDR2 SVGIG (reference sequence). The CDR3 coding sequence is TGTGCCTGGAGGCTAACAGGGACGGGTGGTAATTCACCCCTCCACTTT. It is translated as CAWRLTGTGGNSPLHF.

The chain combines TRBV28 with TRBJ1-6, with 9 bases that match TRBD1. J gave up 4 bases and V 5 bases, and 3 bases lay outside the gene matches. Germline assignment: CDR1 MDHEN and CDR2 SYDVKM. The CDR3 is 15 residues long. CDR3: CASSPGQGYNSPLHF. CDR3 in DNA: TGTGCCAGCAGTCCCGGACAGGGGTATAATTCACCCCTCCACTTT.

The chain employs TRBV5-5 and TRBJ1-1; D possibly corresponds to TRBD1 (6 bases). The germline gives CDR1 SGHKS, CDR2 YYEKEE (reference sequence). V lost 0 bases, J lost 1 base, and 7 bases lay in between. This CDR3 spans 14 amino acids. CDR3 sequence: CASSLGQANTEAFF. The CDR3 coding sequence is TGTGCCAGCAGCTTGGGACAGGCGAACACTGAAGCTTTCTTT.

This clone has just one count. This chain connects TRBV19 to TRBJ2-7, with 12 bases aligning to TRBD2. Germline assignment: CDR1 LNHDA and CDR2 SQIVND (reference sequence). The CDR3 runs 13 residues. Trimming removed 5 bases from V and 4 bases from J; junction bases left unmatched: 0. CDR3 sequence (DNA): TGTGCCAGTAGTGGACTAGCGGGATACGAGCAGTACTTC. Its translation is CASSGLAGYEQYF.

This chain connects TRBV7-3 to TRBJ2-7, with 8 nucleotides matching TRBD1. The V gene end was trimmed by 2 bases and the J gene end by 2 bases; junction bases not matched to a gene: 2. This CDR3 has 14 amino acids. The germline CDR1 and CDR2 sequences are SGHTA and FQGTGA. As DNA, the CDR3 is TGTGCCAGCAGCTTATGGGACAGGCCCTACGAGCAGTACTTC. Translation: CASSLWDRPYEQYF. Drawing the rest from reference TRBV7-3 and TRBJ2-7, the complete variable domain is GAGVSQTPSNKVTEKGKYVELRCDPISGHTALYWYRQSLGQGPEFLIYFQGTGAADDSGLPNDRFFAVRPEGSVSTLKIQRTERGDSAVYLCASSLWDRPYEQYFGPGTRLTVT.

The rearrangement links TRBV19 to TRBJ2-4; TRBD1 might be the D (5 bases). The CDR3 is made up of 13 amino acids. V lost 8 bases and J lost 7, with 15 bases in between. The germline CDR1 and CDR2 sequences are LNHDA and SQIVND (reference sequence). The CDR3 spells CASSSPPGNIQYF. The CDR3 DNA reads as TGTGCCAGTTCGAGCCCCCCAGGGAACATTCAGTACTTC. The entire variable domain, with the rest obtained from reference TRBV19 and TRBJ2-4, is as follows: DGGITQSPKYLFRKEGQNVTLSCEQNLNHDAMYWYRQDPGQGLRLIYYSQIVNDFQKGDIAEGYSVSREKKESFPLTVTSAQKNPTAFYLCASSSPPGNIQYFGAGTRLSVL.

This chain joins TRBV30 and TRBJ1-1, with TRBD1 identical over 8 bases. Per germline, CDR1 GTSNPN and CDR2 SVGIG (reference sequence). The CDR3 contains 13 residues. V was clipped by 3 bases and J by 5 bases; unmatched bases: 5. CDR3 region: CAWSPDRETEAFF. CDR3 bases: TGTGCCTGGAGCCCGGACAGGGAGACTGAAGCTTTCTTT.

The chain is built from TRBV5-1 and TRBJ2-3, with 11 nucleotides matching TRBD2. The germline gives CDR1 SGHRS, CDR2 YFSETQ. After removal of 4 bases from V and 1 base from J, the junction contained 2 bases not matched to a gene. CDR3 length: 15 amino acids. CDR3 loop: CASSALAGGTDTQYF. CDR3 DNA sequence: TGCGCCAGCAGCGCACTAGCGGGAGGCACAGATACGCAGTATTTT.

To note about this clone: Other DNA sequences in this sample translate to the same CDR3. The chain has TRBV27 and TRBJ1-2; TRBD1 agrees at 8 bases. The CDR3 runs to 13 residues. The germline CDR1 and CDR2 sequences are MNHEY and SMNVEV (reference sequence). V lost 3 bases and J lost 3; bases outside the gene matches: 0. This CDR3 is CASSLTGDYGYTF. The DNA for the CDR3 is TGTGCCAGCAGTTTGACAGGGGACTATGGCTACACCTTC.

V is TRBV28 and J is TRBJ2-3, with 8 bases fitting TRBD2. With V trimmed by 8 bases and J by 0 bases, 4 bases remained unmatched. The V gene's germline CDR1 is MDHEN and CDR2 SYDVKM. This CDR3 contains 14 residues. CDR3 protein: CASYPSGSTDTQYF. The CDR3 DNA reads as TGTGCCAGCTACCCTAGCGGGAGCACAGATACGCAGTATTTT.

The chain couples TRBV6-6 to TRBJ2-2, with a possible D match to TRBD1 (7 bases). The germline CDR1 and CDR2 sequences are MNHNY and SVGAGI (reference sequence). The CDR3 loop spans 15 amino acids. Trimming shortened V by 6 bases and J by 2 bases, and 13 bases separated the two germline ends. The CDR3 DNA reads as TGTGCCAGCAGCAGACAGGGAGGTAACACCGGGGAGCTGTTTTTT. Translated, it gives CASSRQGGNTGELFF.

In DNA form, the CDR3 reads TGTGCCAGCAGCGCGAGAGGGTCAGGCCTAGCGGTCCAAGAGACCCAGTACTTC. It yields the protein CASSARGSGLAVQETQYF. The rearrangement joins TRBV5-4 to TRBJ2-5, with 7 positions matching TRBD2. The V gene end was trimmed by 4 bases and the J gene end by 1 base; junction bases not matched to a gene: 16. CDR1 and CDR2 from the germline V gene are SGHNT and YYREEE (reference sequence). The CDR3 spans 18 residues.

This sequence joins TRBV30 and TRBJ1-2; 9 nucleotides align to TRBD1. V shed 5 bases and J 6 bases; nucleotides not matched to a gene: 1. Germline V CDR1 and CDR2: GTSNPN, SVGIG (reference sequence). The CDR3 contains 11 residues. CDR3 protein: CAWGQGHGYTF. CDR3 nucleotides: TGTGCCTGGGGACAGGGGCATGGCTACACCTTC.

The rearrangement links TRBV27 to TRBJ1-5, with TRBD1 identical over 10 bases. The CDR3 runs to 19 residues. Germline trimming cut 3 bases from V and 9 bases from J; bases unmatched to any gene: 20. CDR1 and CDR2 from the germline V gene are MNHEY and SMNVEV (reference sequence). The CDR3 region is CASSFRSRDRGPTISPQHF. As DNA, the CDR3 is TGTGCCAGCAGTTTTCGATCAAGGGACAGGGGTCCCACAATTTCGCCCCAGCATTTT.

The chain combines TRBV28 with TRBJ2-2, with 11 bases aligning to TRBD1. Germline-derived CDR1 and CDR2 are MDHEN and SYDVKM. The V gene end was trimmed by 3 bases and the J gene end by 0 bases; junction bases not matched to a gene: 6. The CDR3 is made up of 18 amino acids. The CDR3 region has the DNA TGTGCCAGCAGTTTGTGGACAGGGGGCTCCACGAACACCGGGGAGCTGTTTTTT. It codes for CASSLWTGGSTNTGELFF.

This clone has only one observation. CDR3 nucleotides: TGTGCCAGCGGGGGACAGGGTTTGGAGACCCAGTACTTC. It specifies CASGGQGLETQYF. The J gene is TRBJ2-5, the V gene TRBV5-5, with 9 bases lining up with TRBD1. From germline, CDR1 is SGHKS and CDR2 YYEKEE (reference sequence). The CDR3 loop spans 13 amino acids. After removal of 7 bases from V and 5 bases from J, the junction contained 6 bases not matched to a gene.

The V call is TRBV19, the J call TRBJ1-5, with 10 bases matching TRBD1. The V and J ends lost 4 bases and 7 bases, in that order; junction bases with no gene match: 10. Germline V CDR1 and CDR2: LNHDA, SQIVND (reference sequence). The CDR3 is 16 amino acids. The CDR3 reads CASSTLDRGQGQPQHF. For the CDR3, the DNA is TGTGCCAGTAGTACACTTGACAGGGGGCAGGGACAGCCCCAGCATTTT.

This sequence joins TRBV14 and TRBJ2-7; tentative D call: TRBD1 (6 bases). The ends were cut back, 1 base at V and 5 bases at J, with 18 bases in the middle. This CDR3 has 16 residues. Germline CDR1 SGHDN, CDR2 FVKESK. CDR3 bases: TGTGCCAGCAGCCAAGGGATCAGGACAGCTGACCACGAGCAGTACTTC. This sequence encodes CASSQGIRTADHEQYF.

The chain uses TRBV5-4 and TRBJ1-6; D gene ambiguous. The CDR3 extends over 12 amino acids. V was clipped by 4 bases and J by 13 bases, with 12 bases between them. Germline CDR1 and CDR2: SGHNT and YYREEE (reference sequence). CDR3 DNA: TGTGCCAGCAGCCTGGGAGAGGAGCCCCTCCACTTT. Translation gives CASSLGEEPLHF.

This chain uses TRBV3-1 (or the pseudogene TRBV3-2) with TRBJ2-1; D gene uncertain. The V gene's germline CDR1 is LGHDT and CDR2 YNNKEL (reference sequence). V was cut by 0 bases and J by 0 bases, with 18 bases left in between. CDR3 length: 19 amino acids. CDR3 bases: TGTGCCAGCAGCCAAGATCCCCCTTTTGAAACGAGCTCCTACAATGAGCAGTTCTTC. Its protein product is CASSQDPPFETSSYNEQFF.

This clone showed up just once. The rearrangement uses TRBV7-9 and TRBJ2-7, with TRBD2 identical over 12 bases. This CDR3 comprises 17 residues. V dropped 5 bases and J dropped 7; count of bases not matched to a gene: 15. Germline V gene sequence: CDR1 SEHNR, CDR2 FQNEAQ (reference sequence). The CDR3: CASSQLGTSGGLVEQYF. Written as DNA, the CDR3 is TGTGCCAGCAGCCAGCTGGGTACTAGCGGGGGGCTCGTGGAGCAGTACTTC. The variable domain in full, completed from reference TRBV7-9 and TRBJ2-7, reads DTGVSQNPRHKITKRGQNVTFRCDPISEHNRLYWYRQTLGQGPEFLTYFQNEAQLEKSRLLSDRFSAERPKGSFSTLEIQRTEQGDSAMYLCASSQLGTSGGLVEQYFGPGTRLTVT.

This rearrangement joins TRBV15 to TRBJ2-5; D may be TRBD1 (5 bases). The V gene lost 5 bases and the J gene lost 2 bases, with 9 bases spanning the gap. Germline CDR1 LNHNV, CDR2 YYDKDF (reference sequence). This CDR3 region has 13 residues. CDR3 sequence reads: CATSLTVQETQYF. The CDR3 DNA reads as TGTGCCACCAGCTTGACAGTGCAAGAGACCCAGTACTTC.

This rearrangement joins TRBV3-1 (or the pseudogene TRBV3-2) to TRBJ1-1; TRBD1 might be the D (6 bases). V shed 0 bases and J shed 2 bases, with 16 bases lying between them. The CDR3 runs 17 residues. Germline V gives CDR1 LGHDT, CDR2 YNNKEL (reference sequence). CDR3 sequence: CASSQDISRGENTEAFF. The CDR3 nucleotides are TGTGCCAGCAGCCAAGATATTTCCAGGGGAGAAAACACTGAAGCTTTCTTT.